Below are 21 T cell receptor beta chains sequenced from a single sample in a study of blood T cell repertoires in COVID-19. TCRdb's table, derived via immunoSEQ multiplex PCR, lists solely in-frame clones and lacks some. Here the sample spans around 230,000 clones, 75% to 85% being singletons. Input material: peripheral blood. The receptors were sampled from a middle-aged man who had recovered from COVID-19.

This clone was observed a single time. The chain combines TRBV5-1 with TRBJ1-1; no firm D call. V was cut by 0 bases and J by 3 bases, with 9 bases left in between. The germline gives CDR1 SGHRS, CDR2 YFSETQ. This CDR3 is built from 14 residues. Written as DNA, the CDR3 is TGCGCCAGCAGCTTGGATTCCGGGTACACTGAAGCTTTCTTT. This codes for CASSLDSGYTEAFF.

The chain joins TRBV10-3 to TRBJ2-2; tentatively, D is TRBD1 (6 bases). CDR1 is ENHRY, CDR2 SYGVKD, per germline. The V end was cut by 10 bases, the J end by 1 base, with 16 bases between. CDR3 size: 15 residues. This CDR3 reads CATRGTGQNTGELFF. CDR3 nucleotide sequence: TGTGCCACCCGGGGCACGGGACAGAACACCGGGGAGCTGTTTTTT.

The chain carries TRBV7-2 and TRBJ2-2; 7 nucleotides match TRBD2. The junction had 4 bases not matched to a gene; V was cut back by 1 base and J by 5 bases. CDR3 length: 15 amino acids. Germline V CDR1 and CDR2: SGHTA, FQGNSA. Here the CDR3 reads CASSLELAITGELFF. The CDR3 DNA follows: TGTGCCAGCAGCTTAGAACTAGCGATTACCGGGGAGCTGTTTTTT.

The DNA of the CDR3 is TGTGCCAGCAGTGATAGCCAGGGGGCTGGAAACACCATATATTTT. It specifies CASSDSQGAGNTIYF. V usage is TRBV2 and J usage is TRBJ1-3; 7 nucleotides match TRBD1. With V trimmed by 3 bases and J by 2 bases, 4 bases remained unmatched. In germline, CDR1 is SNHLY, CDR2 FYNNEI. The CDR3 runs to 15 residues.

This chain uses TRBV29-1 with TRBJ1-2, with D possibly matching TRBD1 (6 bases). The germline V gene has CDR1 SQVTM and CDR2 ANQGSEA. There are 13 residues in the CDR3. Trimming shortened V by 4 bases and J by 6 bases, and 15 bases separated the two germline ends. The chain's CDR3 is CSVVIRGSDGYTF. The CDR3 region has the DNA TGCAGCGTTGTGATCAGGGGAAGCGATGGCTACACCTTC.

In its sample, this clone was seen once. This chain joins TRBV13 and TRBJ2-2, with TRBD1 matching over 10 bases. The junction had 4 bases not matched to a gene; V was cut back by 10 bases and J by 5 bases. From germline, CDR1 is PRHDT and CDR2 FYEKMQ (reference sequence). This CDR3 region has 13 residues. The CDR3: CATGTGVTGELFF. DNA for the CDR3: TGTGCCACCGGGACAGGGGTTACCGGGGAGCTGTTTTTT.

CDR3 sequence: CASSLYRGTGQFF. DNA for the CDR3: TGTGCCAGCAGTTTATATCGGGGGACTGGTCAGTTCTTC. The V and J genes are TRBV27 and TRBJ2-1; TRBD2 might be the D (6 bases). In germline, CDR1 is MNHEY, CDR2 SMNVEV (reference sequence). This CDR3 comprises 13 residues. Trimming pared 1 base from V and 13 bases from J, leaving 14 bases between.

This sequence joins TRBV13 and TRBJ2-2, with 11 bases fitting TRBD2. The germline gives CDR1 PRHDT, CDR2 FYEKMQ (reference sequence). V dropped 5 bases and J dropped 7; count of bases not matched to a gene: 6. The CDR3 is 15 residues long. CDR3 coding DNA: TGTGCCAGCAGCCATAGCGGGAGGGAGGACGGGGAGCTGTTTTTT. It codes for CASSHSGREDGELFF.

For the CDR3, the DNA is TGTGCCAGCAGCTTAGGGGCGGGGGGAATAAGCCGCCAGTACTTC. Residues: CASSLGAGGISRQYF. The chain joins TRBV7-2 to TRBJ2-5; 8 bases align to TRBD2. Germline values: CDR1 SGHTA, CDR2 FQGNSA. The ends lost 1 base at V and 10 bases at J; junction bases unmatched: 11. There are 15 residues in the CDR3.

The chain carries TRBV19 and TRBJ1-3; the D is unclear. The germline V and J ends were trimmed by 2 bases and 4 bases, with 6 bases remaining between them. The CDR3 contains 13 residues. The germline V gene encodes CDR1 LNHDA and CDR2 SQIVND (reference sequence). The CDR3 region is CASSIRRGNTIYF. In DNA form, the CDR3 reads TGTGCCAGTAGTATAAGGAGGGGAAACACCATATATTTT.

The chain recombines TRBV2 with TRBJ2-5; D is possibly TRBD2 (5 bases). The CDR3 is made up of 13 amino acids. V gave up 7 bases and J gave up 2 bases, with 11 bases separating them. CDR1 and CDR2 (germline): SNHLY, FYNNEI. Here the CDR3 DNA reads TGTGCCAGCATCTTCGGGAAGCAAGAGACCCAGTACTTC. It encodes CASIFGKQETQYF.

This chain joins TRBV3-1 (or the pseudogene TRBV3-2) and TRBJ2-5; 15 bases match TRBD2. This CDR3 is built from 15 residues. J lost 5 bases, V lost 4 bases, and 2 bases had no gene match. The germline gives CDR1 LGHDT, CDR2 YNNKEL (reference sequence). DNA of the CDR3: TGTGCCAGCAGCCTAGGGACTAGCGGGGGGGAGACCCAGTACTTC. Translation: CASSLGTSGGETQYF.

A few counts support this clone. V usage is TRBV7-9 and J usage is TRBJ1-1, with D perhaps TRBD1 (5 bases). Germline CDR1 and CDR2: SEHNR and FQNEAQ (reference sequence). V was cut by 1 base and J by 4 bases, with 13 bases left in between. This CDR3 has 15 residues. This CDR3 is CASSLVKGLITEAFF. The CDR3 bases are TGTGCCAGCAGCTTAGTTAAGGGGCTGATCACTGAAGCTTTCTTT.

The rearrangement links TRBV30 to TRBJ2-3; TRBD2 agrees at 9 bases. V trimming: 1 base; J trimming: 3 bases; junction bases outside the gene matches: 5. This CDR3 has 15 amino acids. The germline gives CDR1 GTSNPN, CDR2 SVGIG (reference sequence). The CDR3 DNA is TGTGCCTGGAGTGAGGGACTAGCCCTTACAGATACGCAGTATTTT. This translates into CAWSEGLALTDTQYF.

The V call is TRBV19, the J call TRBJ2-7, with 10 positions matching TRBD1. After removal of 5 bases from V and 0 bases from J, the junction contained 16 bases not matched to a gene. CDR1 is LNHDA, CDR2 SQIVND, per germline (reference sequence). This CDR3 contains 19 residues. The CDR3 here is CASSADPGQGLFSSYEQYF. The CDR3 region has the DNA TGTGCCAGTAGTGCAGACCCGGGACAGGGGTTATTCAGCTCCTACGAGCAGTACTTC.

The J gene is TRBJ1-6, the V gene TRBV5-1; TRBD1 is a possible D gene (5 bases). The CDR3 sequence is 16 residues long. Trimming took 0 bases from V and 9 from J, leaving 16 bases between them. Germline V gene lookup returns CDR1 SGHRS and CDR2 YFSETQ. This CDR3 reads CASSLAGGVRSSPLHF. The DNA of the CDR3 is TGCGCCAGCAGCTTGGCCGGGGGGGTCAGGTCTTCACCCCTCCACTTT. Complete variable domain (other parts from reference TRBV5-1 and TRBJ1-6): KAGVTQTPRYLIKTRGQQVTLSCSPISGHRSVSWYQQTPGQGLQFLFEYFSETQRNKGNFPGRFSGRQFSNSRSEMNVSTLELGDSALYLCASSLAGGVRSSPLHFGNGTRLTVT.

The rearrangement joins TRBV7-9 to TRBJ1-1, with D maybe TRBD1 (5 bases). Trimming took off 4 bases at V and 1 base at J, with 19 bases between the two ends. CDR3 size: 17 residues. Germline V gene sequence: CDR1 SEHNR, CDR2 FQNEAQ (reference sequence). The CDR3 nucleotides read TGTGCCAGCAGCTCTTTGGGGCGCGGACCTCAGAACACTGAAGCTTTCTTT. This sequence encodes CASSSLGRGPQNTEAFF.

This clone was observed once. This rearrangement joins TRBV10-3 to TRBJ2-3, with 15 bases aligning to TRBD2. The CDR3 spans 17 residues. CDR1 and CDR2 from the germline V gene are ENHRY and SYGVKD. Losses at the gene ends were 6 bases for V and 4 bases for J; bases not matched to a gene: 8. The CDR3 here is CAIRPGLAGGGADTQYF. The CDR3 nucleotides are TGTGCCATCAGGCCGGGACTAGCGGGAGGAGGGGCAGATACGCAGTATTTT.

V is TRBV5-4 and J is TRBJ1-5, with a tentative D call TRBD1 (6 bases). Trimming stripped 0 bases from V and 12 bases from J, with 16 bases between. Germline CDR1 and CDR2: SGHNT and YYREEE (reference sequence). CDR3 length equals 14 residues. The CDR3 protein is CASSLGGTGSHQHF. The CDR3, as DNA: TGTGCCAGCAGCTTGGGGGGCACAGGGAGCCACCAGCATTTT.

In its sample, this clone was seen once. V and J are TRBV15 and TRBJ2-1; the D gene is possibly TRBD2 (6 bases). V dropped 1 base and J dropped 0 bases, with 13 bases sitting between them. The CDR3 loop spans 17 amino acids. Germline V CDR1 and CDR2: LNHNV, YYDKDF (reference sequence). Written as DNA, the CDR3 is TGTGCCACCAGCAGAGGTAAGGGACTGGACTCCTACAATGAGCAGTTCTTC. This sequence encodes CATSRGKGLDSYNEQFF.

The chain recombines TRBV12-5 with TRBJ2-3, with 9 bases that match TRBD2. V was clipped by 6 bases and J by 6 bases; unmatched bases: 7. Germline CDR1 is LGHNT and CDR2 is FRNRAP. The length of the CDR3 is 14 residues. The DNA of the CDR3 is TGTGCTAGTGGGATTAGCGGGAGCGTGGATACGCAGTATTTT. It is translated as CASGISGSVDTQYF.